Each of the 21 T cell receptor beta chains below was sequenced from the same sample in a study of blood T cells in healthy people across ages. For the second PCR, which ran for about 7 to 11 cycles, a sample-barcoded 5' primer and a J-beta primer mix were used. TCRdb re-called the 5' RACE reads through MiXCR, storing one row per CDR3 protein. The sample includes about 1,400,000 distinct CDR3 sequences, 59% of them seen just once. Sequenced: blood. The receptors originated from a man younger than 35 in good health.

This clonotype was picked up a small number of times. This chain connects TRBV12-3 or TRBV12-4 to TRBJ2-4; tentatively, D is TRBD1 (6 bases). CDR3 size: 16 residues. V was cut by 7 bases and J by 0 bases, with 16 bases left in between. The chain's CDR3 is CASIHRADLAKNIQYF. The CDR3, as DNA: TGTGCCAGCATCCACAGGGCGGACTTAGCCAAAAACATTCAGTACTTC.

V and J are TRBV28 and TRBJ2-7; TRBD2 might be the D (5 bases). Between the trimmed V and J ends, which lost 5 bases and 3 bases, there was a span of 14 bases. Germline V gene sequence: CDR1 MDHEN, CDR2 SYDVKM. CDR3 length: 14 residues. The CDR3 sequence is CASSVSLAVYEQYF. The CDR3 DNA is TGTGCCAGCAGTGTTAGTCTAGCAGTCTACGAGCAGTACTTC.

The chain couples TRBV28 to TRBJ2-3; a weak D match, TRBD2 (5 bases). This CDR3 is built from 17 residues. V was shortened by 5 bases and J by 0 bases, with 18 bases between the two germline ends. CDR1 and CDR2 from the germline V gene are MDHEN and SYDVKM. DNA of the CDR3: TGTGCCAGCAGTCCCAACCCGCGAGGGCCTAGCACAGATACGCAGTATTTT. Protein: CASSPNPRGPSTDTQYF. Full variable domain (rest looked up from reference TRBV28 and TRBJ2-3): DVKVTQSSRYLVKRTGEKVFLECVQDMDHENMFWYRQDPGLGLRLIYFSYDVKMKEKGDIPEGYSVSREKKERFSLILESASTNQTSMYLCASSPNPRGPSTDTQYFGPGTRLTVL.

The gene calls are TRBV29-1 and TRBJ1-2; D is ambiguous. With 3 bases removed from V and 2 bases from J, the gap between germline ends came to 10 bases. The CDR3 totals 13 residues. Germline CDR1 SQVTM, CDR2 ANQGSEA. The CDR3 here is CSVDRQTNYGYTF. CDR3 nucleotides: TGCAGCGTTGACCGCCAGACCAACTATGGCTACACCTTC.

In this sample, this clonotype turned up once. The chain employs TRBV4-2 and TRBJ2-1, with 10 bases matching TRBD1. The CDR3 length is 16 residues. The junction had 9 bases not matched to a gene; V was cut back by 5 bases and J by 5 bases. Germline V gives CDR1 LGHNA, CDR2 YNFKEQ. CDR3: CASSKTGTGDNNEQFF. The CDR3 nucleotides read TGTGCCAGCAGCAAAACCGGGACAGGGGACAACAATGAGCAGTTCTTC.

This chain connects TRBV7-6 to TRBJ2-1; D is undetermined. V was shortened by 4 bases and J by 6 bases, with 10 bases between the two germline ends. Germline V gene sequence: CDR1 SGHVS, CDR2 FNYEAQ. The CDR3 runs 13 residues. The CDR3: CASSSTVGNEQFF. The CDR3 nucleotides read TGTGCCAGCAGCTCCACGGTGGGCAATGAGCAGTTCTTC.

This clonotype was seen a few times. This chain uses TRBV15 with TRBJ1-2, with D possibly matching TRBD1 (5 bases). The germline V and J ends were trimmed by 4 bases and 4 bases, with 16 bases remaining between them. Looked up from germline, CDR1 is LNHNV and CDR2 is YYDKDF (reference sequence). This CDR3 is built from 15 residues. CDR3 protein: CATSTRSTGPYGYTF. CDR3 in DNA: TGTGCCACCAGCACGCGATCAACAGGTCCCTATGGCTACACCTTC.

This rearrangement joins TRBV5-4 to TRBJ2-4; possibly TRBD2 for D (6 bases). The CDR3 consists of 17 residues. CDR1 and CDR2 (germline): SGHNT, YYREEE (reference sequence). V shed 3 bases and J shed 0 bases, with 16 bases lying between them. The CDR3 sequence is CASSSGTRGLAKNIQYF. The CDR3 DNA reads TGTGCCAGCAGCTCCGGCACTCGGGGACTAGCCAAAAACATTCAGTACTTC.

V and J are TRBV27 and TRBJ2-5, with 14 positions matching TRBD2. Per the germline V gene, CDR1 is MNHEY and CDR2 is SMNVEV (reference sequence). V lost 3 bases and J lost 5; bases outside the gene matches: 8. The CDR3 is made up of 17 amino acids. The DNA of the CDR3 is TGTGCCAGCAGTTTCCGGTGGACTAGCGGGGGGATGGAGACCCAGTACTTC. It specifies CASSFRWTSGGMETQYF.

This chain joins TRBV6-1 and TRBJ2-7, with D maybe TRBD2 (6 bases). V lost 10 bases to trimming and J lost 3 bases, with 25 bases between them. Germline CDR1 reads MNHNS; CDR2 reads SASEGT. This CDR3 region has 16 residues. Written as DNA, the CDR3 is TGTGCCACCAATTCACCGGAGGGCCTCCTTGGCTACGAGCAGTACTTC. This codes for CATNSPEGLLGYEQYF.

The chain carries TRBV6-6 and TRBJ2-7; TRBD1 agrees at 10 bases. Germline CDR1 MNHNY, CDR2 SVGAGI (reference sequence). Trimming cost V 7 bases and J 2 bases; bases outside gene matches: 5. The length of the CDR3 is 14 residues. The DNA for the CDR3 is TGTGCCAGCAATGTTGGGACAGGGGCCTACGAGCAGTACTTC. Its translation is CASNVGTGAYEQYF.

This chain uses TRBV5-1 with TRBJ2-1, with no clear D. Germline CDR1 reads SGHRS; CDR2 reads YFSETQ. The V gene lost 0 bases and the J gene lost 9 bases, with 13 bases spanning the gap. CDR3 length: 14 amino acids. The CDR3 nucleotides read TGCGCCAGCAGCTTGGGTATCCTACGTGGTGAGCAGTTCTTC. Translated: CASSLGILRGEQFF. Drawing the rest from reference TRBV5-1 and TRBJ2-1, the complete variable domain is KAGVTQTPRYLIKTRGQQVTLSCSPISGHRSVSWYQQTPGQGLQFLFEYFSETQRNKGNFPGRFSGRQFSNSRSEMNVSTLELGDSALYLCASSLGILRGEQFFGPGTRLTVL.

This clonotype was counted a few times. The chain has TRBV7-9 and TRBJ2-3; D perhaps matches TRBD2 (6 bases). The V gene lost 5 bases and the J gene lost 0 bases, with 12 bases spanning the gap. Germline V lookup: CDR1 SEHNR, CDR2 FQNEAQ (reference sequence). The CDR3 is 15 residues long. CDR3 coding DNA: TGTGCCAGCAGCACCCGGGAGCCTAGCACAGATACGCAGTATTTT. Protein product: CASSTREPSTDTQYF.

This sequence joins TRBV4-1 and TRBJ1-6; D gene uncertain. The CDR3 runs to 12 residues. Trimming stripped 6 bases from V and 8 bases from J, with 8 bases between. Looked up from germline, CDR1 is MGHRA and CDR2 is YSYEKL. CDR3 nucleotides: TGCGCCAGCAGACCGAGGGATTCACCCCTCCACTTT. The encoded protein is CASRPRDSPLHF.

The chain's CDR3 is CASSLGAYSPLHF. CDR3 sequence (DNA): TGTGCCAGCAGTTTAGGGGCTTATTCACCCCTCCACTTT. The rearrangement uses TRBV12-3 or TRBV12-4 and TRBJ1-6; D is ambiguous. V shed 1 base and J shed 8 bases, with 6 bases lying between them. This CDR3 contains 13 residues.

Concerning this clonotype itself: This sequence may be a read error, since a much larger clone differs from it by one base. V usage is TRBV6-1 and J usage is TRBJ2-2; possibly TRBD1 or TRBD2 for D (5 bases each). Germline V lookup: CDR1 MNHNS, CDR2 SASEGT. V lost 4 bases and J lost 7, with 13 bases in between. The CDR3 contains 14 residues. For the CDR3, the DNA is TGTGCCAGCAGTGGAGGGACCCACATCGGGGAGCTGTTTTTT. Its protein product is CASSGGTHIGELFF.

This clonotype was detected only a few times. The genes are TRBV20-1 and TRBJ2-3; D not certain. V was clipped by 6 bases and J by 2 bases, with 6 bases between them. There are 11 residues in the CDR3. Germline-derived CDR1 and CDR2 are DFQATT and SNEGSKA (reference sequence). The CDR3 DNA sequence: TGCAGTGCCGTCTCCACAGATACGCAGTATTTT. Translating gives CSAVSTDTQYF.

This chain joins TRBV10-2 and TRBJ2-1; 7 bases align to TRBD1. Per germline, CDR1 WSHSY and CDR2 SAAADI. CDR3 length: 15 residues. Trimming removed 10 bases from V and 4 bases from J; junction bases left unmatched: 13. The CDR3 DNA sequence: TGCGCCACCTGGGGACAGCACTTAGGGTACAATGAGCAGTTCTTC. Amino acids: CATWGQHLGYNEQFF.

This chain links TRBV15 with TRBJ1-2; 8 bases are a match to TRBD1. V shed 4 bases, J shed 4 bases, and the junction held 8 bases outside the gene matches. The germline V gene has CDR1 LNHNV and CDR2 YYDKDF (reference sequence). The CDR3 sequence is 15 residues long. The CDR3 region is CATSTQTGDVYGYTF. For the CDR3, the DNA is TGTGCCACCAGCACCCAGACAGGGGATGTCTATGGCTACACCTTC.

The rearrangement joins TRBV9 to TRBJ1-1; D gene unclear. From germline, CDR1 is SGDLS and CDR2 YYNGEE. With 0 bases removed from V and 3 bases from J, the gap between germline ends came to 9 bases. The CDR3 totals 14 residues. The CDR3 reads CASSVELLDTEAFF. CDR3 DNA sequence: TGTGCCAGCAGCGTAGAGCTATTGGACACTGAAGCTTTCTTT.

This clonotype came up a few times. The CDR3 region is CASSQGRGDTQYF. The CDR3 coding sequence is TGCGCCAGCAGCCAAGGCCGGGGGGATACGCAGTATTTT. This chain links TRBV4-3 with TRBJ2-3, with TRBD2 as a possible D gene (6 bases). Per the germline V gene, CDR1 is LGHNA and CDR2 is YSLEER. Trimming cost V 1 base and J 6 bases, with 8 bases left between them. CDR3 length: 13 residues.